This T cell receptor beta chain was sequenced in a study of radiation and T cells in renal cell carcinoma. V was shortened by 8 bases and J by 5 bases, with 19 bases between the two germline ends. Germline CDR1 is LNHNV and CDR2 is YYDKDF (reference sequence). The CDR3 runs 15 residues. Sequencing used immunoSEQ multiplex PCR; TCRdb keeps in-frame clones, though not all of them. The table has roughly 78,000 clones, more than 75% seen once. Study results and limitations: Without pretreatment biopsies, baseline tumor clonotype presence was undetermined. From baseline, blood top tumor clonotypes peaked at 2 weeks post-radiation.

Time point defined: blood 2 weeks post-SBRT. Treatment here: 15 Gy SBRT to primary tumor, nephrectomy 4 weeks later. The patient's renal cell carcinoma had clear cell pathology. In the case of this clone: The target antigen is unknown.

The specimen comprised blood, sampled from a patient whose treatment included radiotherapy and nephrectomy. The origin of this receptor is a man in his fifties or sixties with renal cell carcinoma. The rearrangement joins TRBV15 to TRBJ2-1, with D perhaps TRBD2 (6 bases). The CDR3 spells CATRLAVGTNNEQFF. Written as DNA, the CDR3 is TGTGCCACCCGATTAGCGGTCGGTACTAACAATGAGCAGTTCTTC.